Below, 4 T cell receptor beta chains from the same sample are listed, as sequenced in a study of Graves' ophthalmopathy and Graves' hyperthyroidism (dated by TCRdb to 2016 to 2018). The listed sequencing device is Illumina HiSeq 2000. TCR beta CDR3 regions were amplified from RNA transcripts for repertoire sequencing. The first round of RT-PCR was done with HTBI primers and the Qiagen OneStep RT-PCR kit, and was followed by a second round of multiplex PCR, then size selection and purification. TCRdb trimmed the raw reads at Q25, called clones with MiXCR and kept productive beta chains. When rows share a CDR3 protein, they turn into one entry using the most common DNA and genes. The sample table shows approximately 640,000 distinct CDR3 sequences, and about 40% are seen once. Over 2.5% of the sample belongs to the ten largest clones. The sequencing input was peripheral blood. The receptors derive from an adult man with Graves' ophthalmopathy.

The J gene is TRBJ1-5, the V gene TRBV7-9, with D possibly TRBD1 on 5 matching bases. Trimming cost V 5 bases and J 0 bases, with 26 bases left between them. The CDR3 spans 20 residues. CDR1 is SEHNR and CDR2 is FQNEAQ in the germline V gene (reference sequence). CDR3 residues: CASSPRSAVGMDNSNQPQHF. The CDR3 bases are TGTGCCAGCAGCCCTAGGAGTGCGGTAGGTATGGACAATAGCAATCAGCCCCAGCATTTT. The full variable domain, its missing parts supplied by reference TRBV7-9 and TRBJ1-5, is DTGVSQNPRHKITKRGQNVTFRCDPISEHNRLYWYRQTLGQGPEFLTYFQNEAQLEKSRLLSDRFSAERPKGSFSTLEIQRTEQGDSAMYLCASSPRSAVGMDNSNQPQHFGDGTRLSIL.

The chain has TRBV11-2 and TRBJ1-3; no firm D call. Trimming cost V 0 bases and J 0 bases, with 15 bases left between them. Germline V CDR1 and CDR2: SGHAT, FQNNGV. This CDR3 spans 18 amino acids. CDR3 sequence: CASSLEIQDVRSGNTIYF. The CDR3 bases are TGTGCCAGCAGCTTAGAAATTCAGGATGTCCGCTCTGGAAACACCATATATTTT.

This chain links TRBV29-1 with TRBJ2-5; D is possibly TRBD2 (5 bases). Trimming took 8 bases from V and 5 from J, leaving 18 bases between them. There are 13 residues in the CDR3. The germline CDR1 and CDR2 sequences are SQVTM and ANQGSEA. DNA of the CDR3: TGCAGCAGTTTATCGGCCGGGGTCGAGACCCAGTACTTC. Residues: CSSLSAGVETQYF.

This clonotype was seen a handful of times. A read error may produce the germline difference seen at one junction end. The gene calls are TRBV10-3 and TRBJ2-5; D is perhaps TRBD1 or TRBD2 (5 bases each). Germline loops: CDR1 ENHRY, CDR2 SYGVKD. There are 19 residues in the CDR3. CDR3 sequence (DNA): TGTGCCAGCAGTTACTCGATTTGGGTACCGGGACGAGTCCAAGAGACCCAGTACTTC. As protein: CASSYSIWVPGRVQETQYF.